The next 14 T cell receptor beta chains were all read from a single sample in a study of blood T cell repertoires in COVID-19. Assay: immunoSEQ multiplex PCR; the TCRdb copy retains only in-frame clones and omits some. Of 200,000 to 300,000 clones in the sample, 82% were seen once. Sequences were obtained from peripheral blood. These receptors were collected from a woman aged 60 to 75 with active or convalescent COVID-19.

The chain has TRBV4-1 and TRBJ1-1, with 8 nucleotides matching TRBD1. V was clipped by 0 bases and J by 4 bases; unmatched bases: 13. Germline V gives CDR1 MGHRA, CDR2 YSYEKL. This CDR3 has 18 amino acids. CDR3 in amino acids: CASSQEGATGAWGTEAFF. The CDR3 region has the DNA TGCGCCAGCAGCCAAGAGGGTGCGACAGGGGCCTGGGGCACTGAAGCTTTCTTT.

V is TRBV4-3 and J is TRBJ2-2; 7 nucleotides align to TRBD1. From germline, CDR1 is LGHNA and CDR2 YSLEER. The CDR3 spans 16 residues. Trimming cost V 5 bases and J 1 base; bases outside gene matches: 7. This CDR3 reads CASSARPGGNTGELFF. The CDR3 bases are TGCGCCAGCAGCGCCCGTCCAGGGGGGAACACCGGGGAGCTGTTTTTT.

The rearrangement joins TRBV6-4 to TRBJ2-3, with a possible D match to TRBD2 (7 bases). The CDR3 totals 14 residues. V lost 6 bases and J 2 bases, leaving 12 bases between the germline ends. Looked up from germline, CDR1 is MRHNA and CDR2 is SNTAGT. Written as DNA, the CDR3 is TGTGCCAGCAGAGCGGGACACAACACAGATACGCAGTATTTT. It encodes CASRAGHNTDTQYF.

The genes are TRBV27 and TRBJ2-7; 7 nucleotides align to TRBD2. CDR3 length: 13 amino acids. Losses at the gene ends were 6 bases for V and 4 bases for J; bases not matched to a gene: 6. Germline V gene data show CDR1 as MNHEY and CDR2 as SMNVEV (reference sequence). As DNA, the CDR3 is TGTGCCAGCAGGACTAGCCTTTCGTACGAGCAGTACTTC. Amino acids: CASRTSLSYEQYF.

The genes are TRBV7-9 and TRBJ1-2; 8 bases map to TRBD1. Per germline, CDR1 SEHNR and CDR2 FQNEAQ (reference sequence). The V segment lost 3 bases and the J segment 4 bases; nucleotides outside the gene matches: 7. The CDR3 is 15 amino acids. The CDR3 loop reads CASSLGQEVAYGYTF. CDR3 sequence (DNA): TGTGCCAGCAGCTTGGGACAGGAGGTCGCCTATGGCTACACCTTC.

The J gene is TRBJ1-3, the V gene TRBV5-5; D is uncertain. The CDR3 contains 14 residues. Per germline, CDR1 SGHKS and CDR2 YYEKEE (reference sequence). Trimming took 2 bases from V and 5 from J, leaving 11 bases between them. DNA for the CDR3: TGTGCCAGCAGCTTTCGGGATGGGAGAAACACCATATATTTT. It encodes CASSFRDGRNTIYF.

The chain couples TRBV6-1 to TRBJ2-3; D remains unclear. The germline V and J ends were trimmed by 3 bases and 5 bases, with 15 bases remaining between them. Germline assignment: CDR1 MNHNS and CDR2 SASEGT. The CDR3 has 15 residues. The CDR3 loop reads CASSDGSPLLDTQYF. CDR3 DNA: TGTGCCAGCAGTGACGGGTCCCCCCTCTTAGATACGCAGTATTTT.

The table lists this clone with a few counts. The rearrangement links TRBV2 to TRBJ2-7; a weak D match, TRBD1 (5 bases). Trimming removed 5 bases from V and 7 bases from J, with 15 bases in between. The CDR3 consists of 13 residues. Germline V CDR1 and CDR2: SNHLY, FYNNEI. The CDR3 reads CASSNDSPGEQYF. The CDR3 DNA is TGTGCCAGCAGTAACGACAGCCCCGGGGAGCAGTACTTC.

This sequence joins TRBV2 and TRBJ2-7, with 9 bases matching TRBD2. V was pared by 3 bases and J by 6 bases, with 6 bases of the junction left unmatched. This CDR3 region has 14 residues. Germline V CDR1 and CDR2: SNHLY, FYNNEI. The CDR3 nucleotides read TGTGCCAGCAGTGAGCCCGGGACTAGCAGCGAGCAGTACTTC. Protein sequence: CASSEPGTSSEQYF.

This chain uses TRBV3-1 (or the pseudogene TRBV3-2) with TRBJ1-1; 7 nucleotides agree with TRBD1. The ends lost 4 bases at V and 3 bases at J; junction bases unmatched: 2. The CDR3 covers 13 residues. CDR1 and CDR2 (germline): LGHDT, YNNKEL (reference sequence). CDR3 bases: TGTGCCAGCAGCCTCACAGGGGACACTGAAGCTTTCTTT. Translation gives CASSLTGDTEAFF.

The chain joins TRBV10-1 to TRBJ1-2; D remains ambiguous. V lost 7 bases to trimming and J lost 12 bases, with 6 bases between them. Germline CDR1 is WNHNN and CDR2 is SYGVQD (reference sequence). The CDR3 is 8 residues long. In nucleotides, the CDR3 is TGCGCCAGCACGGGGAACACCTTC. Its translation: CASTGNTF.

The chain recombines TRBV7-2 with TRBJ2-3, with D maybe TRBD2 (6 bases). This CDR3 region has 15 residues. The V gene's germline CDR1 is SGHTA and CDR2 FQGNSA. The V and J ends lost 1 base and 2 bases respectively, with 10 bases between them. The CDR3 nucleotides read TGTGCCAGCAGCTTAGAGGGACTCAACACAGATACGCAGTATTTT. Translating it yields CASSLEGLNTDTQYF.

The chain has TRBV19 and TRBJ2-3, with D unclear. Trimming took 4 bases from V and 2 from J, leaving 10 bases between them. The CDR3 extends over 14 amino acids. Per germline, CDR1 LNHDA and CDR2 SQIVND (reference sequence). CDR3 sequence (DNA): TGTGCCAGTAGTAGGCAGAAAAACACAGATACGCAGTATTTT. Amino acids: CASSRQKNTDTQYF.

In its sample, this clone was seen many times. V and J are TRBV6-5 and TRBJ1-5, with 9 nucleotides matching TRBD1. CDR1 and CDR2 from the germline V gene are MNHEY and SVGAGI. This CDR3 has 14 residues. Unmatched junction bases numbered 3, after V lost 8 bases and J lost 1 base. DNA of the CDR3: TGTGCCAGCGCCGGGACAGGGAGCAATCAGCCCCAGCATTTT. It codes for CASAGTGSNQPQHF.